This TCR beta chain was profiled in a study of cytomegalovirus exposure and HLA in healthy donors. Notes on the study in general: The study labeled 164 TCR beta chains cytomegalovirus-associated. The majority of TCR sequences were rare, yet some public TCRs appeared in many donors.

Concerning this clone: Its antigen is unidentified.

Data came from immunoSEQ multiplex PCR; TCRdb stores just in-frame clones and leaves some out. The sample lists some 140,000 clones; about 86% were seen once. Per the germline V gene, CDR1 is SGHTA and CDR2 is FQGNSA. Trimming removed 2 bases from V and 7 bases from J, with 15 bases in between. CDR3 length equals 16 residues. The TCR originated in a man younger than 35 in good health and CMV-seronegative. The V and J genes are TRBV7-2 and TRBJ1-6, with a possible D match to TRBD1 (6 bases). Input material: PBMCs. Here the CDR3 reads CASSLWTASTNSPLHF. As DNA, the CDR3 is TGTGCCAGCAGCTTATGGACAGCTAGTACAAATTCACCCCTCCACTTT. Drawing the rest from reference TRBV7-2 and TRBJ1-6, the complete variable domain is GAGVSQSPSNKVTEKGKDVELRCDPISGHTALYWYRQSLGQGLEFLIYFQGNSAPDKSGLPSDRFSAERTGGSVSTLTIQRTQQEDSAVYLCASSLWTASTNSPLHFGNGTRLTVT.